One sample yielded the 7 T cell receptor beta chains listed below, sequenced in a study of T cell responses to AZD1222 COVID-19 vaccine. TCRdb keeps only in-frame clones here, not all; method: immunoSEQ multiplex PCR. Among more than 95,000 clones listed, 85% to 90% were seen once. Source: peripheral blood, taken on day 0 of AZD1222 vaccination. The source of these receptors is an adult in good health.

The chain joins TRBV7-6 to TRBJ2-2; TRBD2 might be the D (6 bases). Per germline, CDR1 SGHVS and CDR2 FNYEAQ. V shed 4 bases and J shed 7 bases, with 7 bases lying between them. This CDR3 comprises 12 residues. The CDR3 region is CASSWGVGELFF. The CDR3 DNA reads as TGTGCCAGCAGCTGGGGGGTCGGGGAGCTGTTTTTT.

This clone was seen a handful of times. The chain couples TRBV20-1 to TRBJ1-1; a weak D match, TRBD1 (5 bases). Germline V gene lookup returns CDR1 DFQATT and CDR2 SNEGSKA (reference sequence). CDR3 length equals 11 residues. Trimming left V 6 bases short and J 1 base short, with 6 bases between. The CDR3 here is CSAGENTEAFF. As DNA, the CDR3 is TGCAGTGCGGGGGAGAACACTGAAGCTTTCTTT.

CDR3 region: CASSFRLTDGYEQYF. DNA for the CDR3: TGTGCCAGCAGCTTCAGGCTTACTGATGGCTACGAGCAGTACTTC. This rearrangement joins TRBV11-2 to TRBJ2-7; D is ambiguous. CDR1 SGHAT and CDR2 FQNNGV come from the germline V gene. Between the trimmed V and J ends, which lost 3 bases and 3 bases, there was a span of 15 bases. This CDR3 comprises 15 residues.

The rearrangement links TRBV11-1 to TRBJ1-1; tentatively, D is TRBD1 (5 bases). Trimming stripped 5 bases from V and 0 bases from J, with 13 bases between. Germline lookup yields CDR1 SGHAT and CDR2 FQDESV (reference sequence). This CDR3 region has 15 residues. The CDR3 bases are TGTGCCAGCAGCCCCAAGCGACAGCTGAACACTGAAGCTTTCTTT. It translates to CASSPKRQLNTEAFF.

CDR3 protein: CASSLVSTETQYF. CDR3 nucleotides: TGTGCCAGCAGCTTAGTGAGTACCGAGACCCAGTACTTC. The chain recombines TRBV7-3 with TRBJ2-5; D not certain. Deletions cut 2 bases from V and 5 bases from J, with 9 bases between. CDR3 length: 13 amino acids. Looked up from germline, CDR1 is SGHTA and CDR2 is FQGTGA.

The chain employs TRBV30 and TRBJ1-6, with TRBD1 identical over 7 bases. With 1 base clipped from V and 5 bases from J, the junction kept 8 bases outside the gene matches. The germline gives CDR1 GTSNPN, CDR2 SVGIG (reference sequence). This CDR3 spans 16 amino acids. In nucleotides, the CDR3 is TGTGCCTGGAGTGCTGGGTCGGACAGGAATAATTCACCCCTCCACTTT. It encodes CAWSAGSDRNNSPLHF.

The chain joins TRBV9 to TRBJ2-7, with a possible D match to TRBD2 (5 bases). There are 15 residues in the CDR3. The V end lost 0 bases, the J end lost 4 bases, and 14 bases lay between the germline ends. CDR1 is SGDLS, CDR2 YYNGEE, per germline. The CDR3 sequence: CASSVGGSERYEQYF. The CDR3 region has the DNA TGTGCCAGCAGCGTAGGTGGCAGTGAGCGGTACGAGCAGTACTTC. Complete variable domain (other parts from reference TRBV9 and TRBJ2-7): DSGVTQTPKHLITATGQRVTLRCSPRSGDLSVYWYQQSLDQGLQFLIQYYNGEERAKGNILERFSAQQFPDLHSELNLSSLELGDSALYFCASSVGGSERYEQYFGPGTRLTVT.